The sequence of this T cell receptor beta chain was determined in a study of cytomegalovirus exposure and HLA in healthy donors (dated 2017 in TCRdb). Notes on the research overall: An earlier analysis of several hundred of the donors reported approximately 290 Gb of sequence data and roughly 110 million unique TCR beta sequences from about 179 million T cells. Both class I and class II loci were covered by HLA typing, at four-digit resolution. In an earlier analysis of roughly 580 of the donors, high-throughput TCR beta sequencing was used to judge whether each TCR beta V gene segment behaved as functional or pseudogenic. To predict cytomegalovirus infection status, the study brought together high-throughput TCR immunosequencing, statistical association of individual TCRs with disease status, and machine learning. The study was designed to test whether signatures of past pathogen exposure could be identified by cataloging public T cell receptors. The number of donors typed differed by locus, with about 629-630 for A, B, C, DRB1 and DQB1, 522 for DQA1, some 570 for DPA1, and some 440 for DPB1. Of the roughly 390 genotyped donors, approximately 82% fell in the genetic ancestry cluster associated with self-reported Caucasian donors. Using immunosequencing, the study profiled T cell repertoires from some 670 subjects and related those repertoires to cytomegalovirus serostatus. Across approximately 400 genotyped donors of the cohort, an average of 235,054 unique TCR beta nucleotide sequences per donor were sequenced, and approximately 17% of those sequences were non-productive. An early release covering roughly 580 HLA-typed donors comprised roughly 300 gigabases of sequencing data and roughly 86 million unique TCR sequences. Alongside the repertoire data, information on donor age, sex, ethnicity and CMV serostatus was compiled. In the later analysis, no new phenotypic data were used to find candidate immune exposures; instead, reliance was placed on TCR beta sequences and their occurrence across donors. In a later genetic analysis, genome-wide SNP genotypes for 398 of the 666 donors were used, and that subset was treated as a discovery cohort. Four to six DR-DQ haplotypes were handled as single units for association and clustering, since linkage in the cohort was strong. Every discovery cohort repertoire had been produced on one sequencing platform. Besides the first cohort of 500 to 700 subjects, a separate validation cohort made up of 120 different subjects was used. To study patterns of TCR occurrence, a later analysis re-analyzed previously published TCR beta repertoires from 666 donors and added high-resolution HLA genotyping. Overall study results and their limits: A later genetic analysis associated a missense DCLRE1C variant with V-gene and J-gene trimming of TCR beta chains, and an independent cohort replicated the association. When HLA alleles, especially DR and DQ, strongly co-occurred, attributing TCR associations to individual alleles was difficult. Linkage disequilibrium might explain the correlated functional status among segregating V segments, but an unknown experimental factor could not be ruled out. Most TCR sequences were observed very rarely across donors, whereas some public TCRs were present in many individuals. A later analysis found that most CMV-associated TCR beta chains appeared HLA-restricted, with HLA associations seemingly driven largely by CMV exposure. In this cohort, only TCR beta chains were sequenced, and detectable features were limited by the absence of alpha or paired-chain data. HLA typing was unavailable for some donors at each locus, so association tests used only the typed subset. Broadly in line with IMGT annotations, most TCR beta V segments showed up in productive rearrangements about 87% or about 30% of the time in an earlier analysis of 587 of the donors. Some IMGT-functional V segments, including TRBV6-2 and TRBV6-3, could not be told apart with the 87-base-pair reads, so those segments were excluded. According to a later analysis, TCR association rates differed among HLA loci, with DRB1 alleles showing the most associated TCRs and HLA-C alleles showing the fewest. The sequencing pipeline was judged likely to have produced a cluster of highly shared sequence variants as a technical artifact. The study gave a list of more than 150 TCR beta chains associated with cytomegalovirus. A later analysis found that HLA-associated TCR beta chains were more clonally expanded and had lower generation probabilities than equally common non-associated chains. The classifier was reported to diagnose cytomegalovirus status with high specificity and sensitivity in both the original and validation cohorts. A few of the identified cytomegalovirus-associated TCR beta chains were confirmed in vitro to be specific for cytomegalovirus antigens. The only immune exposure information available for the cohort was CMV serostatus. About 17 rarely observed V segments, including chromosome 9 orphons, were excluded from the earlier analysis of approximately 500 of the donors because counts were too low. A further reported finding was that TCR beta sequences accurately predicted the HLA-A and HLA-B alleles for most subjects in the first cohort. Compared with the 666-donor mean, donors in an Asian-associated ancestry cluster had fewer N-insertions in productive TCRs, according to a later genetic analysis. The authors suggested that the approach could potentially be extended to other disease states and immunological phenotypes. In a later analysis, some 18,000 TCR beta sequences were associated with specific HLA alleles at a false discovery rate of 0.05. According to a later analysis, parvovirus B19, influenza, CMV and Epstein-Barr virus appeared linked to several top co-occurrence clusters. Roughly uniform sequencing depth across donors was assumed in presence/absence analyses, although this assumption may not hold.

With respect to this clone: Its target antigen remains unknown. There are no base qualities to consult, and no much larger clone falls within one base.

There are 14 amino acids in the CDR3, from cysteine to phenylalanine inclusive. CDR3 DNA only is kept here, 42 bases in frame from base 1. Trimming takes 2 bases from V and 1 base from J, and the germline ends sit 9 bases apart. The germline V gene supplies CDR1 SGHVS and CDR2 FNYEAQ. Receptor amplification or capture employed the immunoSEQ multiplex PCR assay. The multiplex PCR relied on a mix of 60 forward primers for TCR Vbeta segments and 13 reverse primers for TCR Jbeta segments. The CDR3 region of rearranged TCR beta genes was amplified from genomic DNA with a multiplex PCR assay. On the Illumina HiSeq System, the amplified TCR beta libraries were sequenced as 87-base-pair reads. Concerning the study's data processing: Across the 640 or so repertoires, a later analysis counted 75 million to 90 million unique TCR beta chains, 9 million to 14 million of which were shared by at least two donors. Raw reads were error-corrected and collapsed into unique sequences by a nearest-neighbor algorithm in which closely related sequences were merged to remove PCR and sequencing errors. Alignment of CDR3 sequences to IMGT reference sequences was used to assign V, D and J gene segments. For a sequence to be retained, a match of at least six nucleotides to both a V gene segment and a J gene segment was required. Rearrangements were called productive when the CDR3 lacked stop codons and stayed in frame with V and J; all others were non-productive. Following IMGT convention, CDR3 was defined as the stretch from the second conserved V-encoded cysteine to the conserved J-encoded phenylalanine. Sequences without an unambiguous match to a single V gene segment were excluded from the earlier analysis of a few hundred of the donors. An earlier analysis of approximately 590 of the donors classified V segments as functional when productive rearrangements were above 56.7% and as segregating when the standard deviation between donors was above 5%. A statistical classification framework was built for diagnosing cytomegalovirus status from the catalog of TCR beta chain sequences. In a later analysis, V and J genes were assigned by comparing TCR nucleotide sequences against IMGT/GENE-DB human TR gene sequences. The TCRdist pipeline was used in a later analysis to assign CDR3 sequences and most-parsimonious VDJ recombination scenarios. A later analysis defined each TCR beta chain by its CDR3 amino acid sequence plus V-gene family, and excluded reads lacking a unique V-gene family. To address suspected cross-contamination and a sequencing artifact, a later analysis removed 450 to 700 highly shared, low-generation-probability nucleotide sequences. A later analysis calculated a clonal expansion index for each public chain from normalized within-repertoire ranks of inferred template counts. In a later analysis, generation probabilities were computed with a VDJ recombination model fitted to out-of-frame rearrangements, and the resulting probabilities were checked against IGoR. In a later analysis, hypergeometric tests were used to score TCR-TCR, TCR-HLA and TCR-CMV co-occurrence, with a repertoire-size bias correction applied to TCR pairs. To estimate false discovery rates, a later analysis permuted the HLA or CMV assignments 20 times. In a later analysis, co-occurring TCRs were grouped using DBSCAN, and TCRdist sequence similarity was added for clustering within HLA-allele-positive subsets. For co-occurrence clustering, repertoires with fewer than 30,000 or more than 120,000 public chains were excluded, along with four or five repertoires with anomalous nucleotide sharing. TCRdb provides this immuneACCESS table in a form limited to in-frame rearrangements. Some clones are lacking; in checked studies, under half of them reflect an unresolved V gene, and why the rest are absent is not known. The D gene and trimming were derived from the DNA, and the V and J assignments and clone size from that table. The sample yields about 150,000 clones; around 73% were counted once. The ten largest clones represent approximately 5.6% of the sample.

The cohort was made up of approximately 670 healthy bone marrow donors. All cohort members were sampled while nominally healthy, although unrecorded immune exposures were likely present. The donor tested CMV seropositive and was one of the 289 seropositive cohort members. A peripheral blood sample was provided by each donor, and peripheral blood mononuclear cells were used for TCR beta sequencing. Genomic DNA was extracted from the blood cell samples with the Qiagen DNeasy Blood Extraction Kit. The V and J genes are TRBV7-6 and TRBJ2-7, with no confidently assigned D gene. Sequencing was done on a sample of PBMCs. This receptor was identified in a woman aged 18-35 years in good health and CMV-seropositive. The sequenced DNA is TGTGCCAGCAGCTTATCGAGCAGGTCCTACGAGCAGTACTTC. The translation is CASSLSSRSYEQYF.